This entry features one TCR beta chain sequence. These data belong to a study of blood T cell repertoires in COVID-19. The CDR3 has 13 amino acids. Germline CDR1 SNHLY, CDR2 FYNNEI. V was clipped by 6 bases and J by 1 base, with 9 bases between them. Method: immunoSEQ multiplex PCR; TCRdb's copy keeps in-frame clones and lacks some. The table lists some 450,000 clones, around 90% of them singletons. The TCR was taken from a young man with COVID-19, enrolled during active disease. Sequenced: peripheral blood. The chain uses TRBV2 and TRBJ1-1, with unresolved D. In DNA form, the CDR3 reads TGTGCCAGCAGATCGATAGAGAACACTGAAGCTTTCTTT. Amino acids: CASRSIENTEAFF.